Reported below is one T cell receptor (beta chain). Its specificity is not known. One end of the junction fails to match germline, which may point to a read error. The data originate from a study of blood T cells in healthy people across ages. Regarding the study as a whole: Naive T cell percentage strongly correlated with TCR beta diversity.

A second PCR, run for about 7 to 12 cycles, used a sample-barcoded 5' primer plus a J-beta primer mix. Each CDR3 protein gets one entry after TCRdb re-called the 5' RACE reads with MiXCR. The table has some 640,000 distinct CDR3 sequences, less than 35% seen once. The CDR3 totals 15 residues. Germline loops: CDR1 KGHSH, CDR2 LQKENI. The sequenced sample was blood. The chain is built from TRBV18 and TRBJ2-1; the match to TRBD1 covers 8 bases. The TCR sequence derives from a woman aged 80 or over in good health. For the CDR3, the DNA is TGTGCCAGCTCACCATTAACAGGGGGATACAATAAGCAGTTCTTC. Amino acid sequence: CASSPLTGGYNKQFF.